These 21 T cell receptor beta chains came from one sample sequenced in a study of cytomegalovirus exposure and HLA in healthy donors. The PCR was carried out with 60 Vbeta primers and 13 Jbeta primers. Method: immunoSEQ multiplex PCR; TCRdb's copy keeps in-frame clones and lacks some. The sample lists over 95,000 clones, 76% occurring once. The source material was PBMCs. These receptors were taken from a middle-aged woman in good health and CMV-seropositive.

The chain uses TRBV30 and TRBJ1-2; D might be TRBD1 (5 bases). Per the germline V gene, CDR1 is GTSNPN and CDR2 is SVGIG (reference sequence). The CDR3 is made up of 14 amino acids. V lost 4 bases and J 3 bases, leaving 15 bases between the germline ends. The CDR3 DNA follows: TGTGCCTGGACGGGACTCCCAAGCCACTATGGCTACACCTTC. Its translation is CAWTGLPSHYGYTF.

This clone came up a few times. The V call is TRBV4-1, the J call TRBJ1-1; perhaps TRBD1 as D (6 bases). Germline assignment: CDR1 MGHRA and CDR2 YSYEKL. The V end was cut by 1 base, the J end by 0 bases, with 30 bases between. This CDR3 has 22 amino acids. The CDR3 DNA reads TGCGCCAGCAGCCAAGGACCACAGGGAATAAAGGAATTCACTCAGATGAACACTGAAGCTTTCTTT. Translated, it gives CASSQGPQGIKEFTQMNTEAFF.

V usage is TRBV28 and J usage is TRBJ2-3; 9 bases align to TRBD1. Germline V CDR1 and CDR2: MDHEN, SYDVKM. The length of the CDR3 is 14 residues. The CDR3 region has the DNA TGTGCAGCCACAGGGGGCAAGGGGATGGATACGCAGTATTTT. Protein: CAATGGKGMDTQYF.

The rearrangement links TRBV7-2 to TRBJ1-2; unclear D gene. The germline gives CDR1 SGHTA, CDR2 FQGNSA. Trimming cost V 8 bases and J 4 bases, with 17 bases left between them. This CDR3 is built from 14 residues. The CDR3: CASRQGGSSYGYTF. The CDR3 region has the DNA TGTGCCAGCCGCCAAGGAGGGTCGAGCTATGGCTACACCTTC.

V is TRBV7-2 and J is TRBJ1-1, with no clear D. CDR3 length: 13 residues. CDR1 and CDR2 (germline): SGHTA, FQGNSA. With 1 base removed from V and 10 bases from J, the gap between germline ends came to 13 bases. CDR3 in amino acids: CASSLDTGSTAFF. The CDR3 DNA reads as TGTGCCAGCAGCTTAGATACGGGGAGCACAGCTTTCTTT.

V is TRBV19 and J is TRBJ2-3; 9 nucleotides align to TRBD1. The CDR3 is 13 amino acids. Per the germline V gene, CDR1 is LNHDA and CDR2 is SQIVND (reference sequence). J lost 4 bases, V lost 10 bases, and 6 bases had no gene match. This CDR3 reads CATGQGRPDTQYF. In nucleotides, the CDR3 is TGTGCCACGGGACAGGGAAGGCCAGATACGCAGTATTTT.

The chain is built from TRBV6-1 and TRBJ1-1, with 7 bases that match TRBD1. There are 15 residues in the CDR3. V was clipped by 7 bases and J by 1 base; unmatched bases: 9. Germline CDR1 MNHNS, CDR2 SASEGT. The CDR3 protein is CASNPSTGKNTEAFF. CDR3 coding DNA: TGTGCCAGCAATCCGTCGACAGGGAAGAACACTGAAGCTTTCTTT.

This CDR3 reads CASSLSTGGSPQHF. CDR3 sequence (DNA): TGTGCCAGCAGTTTATCCACAGGGGGCTCGCCCCAGCATTTT. The chain carries TRBV27 and TRBJ1-5, with TRBD1 matching 9 bases. Trimming took 0 bases from V and 9 from J; bases not matched to a gene: 3. The CDR3 covers 14 residues. Germline V gene data show CDR1 as MNHEY and CDR2 as SMNVEV (reference sequence).

This clone has a handful of counts. The DNA for the CDR3 is TGTGCCAGCAGCCCTCTCGCGGGCCGCACAGATACGCAGTATTTT. Translating gives CASSPLAGRTDTQYF. This chain joins TRBV4-2 and TRBJ2-3; D may be TRBD2 (5 bases). Germline V gene sequence: CDR1 LGHNA, CDR2 YNFKEQ. CDR3 length equals 15 residues. Trimming took 4 bases from V and 1 from J, leaving 12 bases between them.

The rearrangement uses TRBV18 and TRBJ1-4, with no clear D. Trimming took 5 bases from V and 5 from J, leaving 9 bases between them. The CDR3 covers 13 residues. Per the germline V gene, CDR1 is KGHSH and CDR2 is LQKENI. The CDR3: CASSNDLNEKLFF. CDR3 nucleotides: TGTGCCAGCTCAAACGACTTAAATGAAAAACTGTTTTTT. The whole variable domain, remainder taken from reference TRBV18 and TRBJ1-4, is NAGVMQNPRHLVRRRGQEARLRCSPMKGHSHVYWYRQLPEEGLKFMVYLQKENIIDESGMPKERFSAEFPKEGPSILRIQQVVRGDSAAYFCASSNDLNEKLFFGSGTQLSVL.

J is TRBJ1-6 and V is TRBV10-3; D is perhaps TRBD1 (6 bases). Per germline, CDR1 ENHRY and CDR2 SYGVKD. V was pared by 6 bases and J by 6 bases, with 6 bases between. This CDR3 has 12 amino acids. In DNA form, the CDR3 reads TGTGCCATCAGCAGGGGTAATTCACCCCTCCACTTT. The encoded protein is CAISRGNSPLHF.

The V gene is TRBV6-6, the J gene TRBJ2-2; 11 nucleotides match TRBD1. V lost 4 bases and J lost 5; bases outside the gene matches: 3. The CDR3 is 15 amino acids. Per germline, CDR1 MNHNY and CDR2 SVGAGI (reference sequence). The CDR3 here is CASSWGQGGTGELFF. CDR3 coding DNA: TGTGCCAGCAGTTGGGGACAGGGGGGTACCGGGGAGCTGTTTTTT.

This chain joins TRBV7-8 and TRBJ1-1; D is undetermined. This CDR3 region has 11 residues. Germline-derived CDR1 and CDR2 are SGHVS and FQNEAQ. The V end lost 4 bases, the J end lost 4 bases, and 4 bases lay between the germline ends. The DNA of the CDR3 is TGTGCCAGCAGCTACGGCACTGAAGCTTTCTTT. It codes for CASSYGTEAFF.

V and J are TRBV19 and TRBJ2-1; 9 bases align to TRBD2. V shed 5 bases and J 7 bases; nucleotides not matched to a gene: 15. CDR1 and CDR2 from the germline V gene are LNHDA and SQIVND (reference sequence). The CDR3 consists of 17 residues. For the CDR3, the DNA is TGTGCCAGTAGTCCGCAGTCTTCGGCGGGGGGGCGAAATGAGCAGTTCTTC. This sequence encodes CASSPQSSAGGRNEQFF. The variable domain in full, with the rest retrieved from reference TRBV19 and TRBJ2-1, is DGGITQSPKYLFRKEGQNVTLSCEQNLNHDAMYWYRQDPGQGLRLIYYSQIVNDFQKGDIAEGYSVSREKKESFPLTVTSAQKNPTAFYLCASSPQSSAGGRNEQFFGPGTRLTVL.

The chain recombines TRBV6-1 with TRBJ1-1; D is unclear. Trimming took 2 bases from V and 0 from J, leaving 7 bases between them. Germline-derived CDR1 and CDR2 are MNHNS and SASEGT. The CDR3 is made up of 14 amino acids. The CDR3 protein is CASSEFSVNTEAFF. CDR3 nucleotides: TGTGCCAGCAGTGAATTTAGTGTGAACACTGAAGCTTTCTTT.

This clone appeared a few times. V usage is TRBV18 and J usage is TRBJ2-1; 9 bases map to TRBD1. V was pared by 0 bases and J by 13 bases, with 4 bases of the junction left unmatched. Germline assignment: CDR1 KGHSH and CDR2 LQKENI. CDR3 size: 13 residues. The CDR3 region is CASSPPDRGRQFF. The CDR3 DNA follows: TGTGCCAGCTCACCACCGGACAGGGGAAGACAGTTCTTC.

This chain uses TRBV19 with TRBJ2-5, with 15 bases lining up with TRBD2. The CDR3 consists of 16 residues. Germline-derived CDR1 and CDR2 are LNHDA and SQIVND (reference sequence). With 5 bases clipped from V and 4 bases from J, the junction kept 5 bases outside the gene matches. CDR3 sequence (DNA): TGTGCCAGTAGTGCGGGACTAGCGGGGGGACCAGAGACCCAGTACTTC. This codes for CASSAGLAGGPETQYF. The variable domain in full, completed from reference TRBV19 and TRBJ2-5, reads DGGITQSPKYLFRKEGQNVTLSCEQNLNHDAMYWYRQDPGQGLRLIYYSQIVNDFQKGDIAEGYSVSREKKESFPLTVTSAQKNPTAFYLCASSAGLAGGPETQYFGPGTRLLVL.

This chain connects TRBV10-3 to TRBJ1-2; 9 bases map to TRBD1. CDR3 length: 16 amino acids. The ends lost 3 bases at V and 3 bases at J; junction bases unmatched: 8. Germline CDR1 is ENHRY and CDR2 is SYGVKD. CDR3 bases: TGTGCCATCAGTGATTTATACAGGGGGCAGGACTATGGCTACACCTTC. Translating it yields CAISDLYRGQDYGYTF.

The V and J genes are TRBV5-6 and TRBJ2-5; 7 positions agree with TRBD1. V lost 1 base and J lost 3; bases outside the gene matches: 3. CDR1 is SGHDT, CDR2 YYEEEE, per germline. The CDR3 runs to 14 residues. CDR3 protein: CASSLKGTEETQYF. In DNA form, the CDR3 reads TGTGCCAGCAGCTTGAAGGGGACAGAAGAGACCCAGTACTTC.

This chain uses TRBV7-6 with TRBJ2-3; 7 nucleotides align to TRBD1. V trimming: 5 bases; J trimming: 2 bases; junction bases outside the gene matches: 7. Germline V lookup: CDR1 SGHVS, CDR2 FNYEAQ. The CDR3 sequence is 15 residues long. CDR3 sequence (DNA): TGTGCCAGCAGCCTCTGGACAGGCCCCACAGATACGCAGTATTTT. Translating it yields CASSLWTGPTDTQYF.

The chain combines TRBV4-1 with TRBJ2-5, with D maybe TRBD2 (6 bases). CDR3 length: 16 amino acids. Trimming cost V 0 bases and J 3 bases, with 14 bases left between them. Germline V lookup: CDR1 MGHRA, CDR2 YSYEKL. CDR3 sequence: CASSQDRRVGKETQYF. In DNA form, the CDR3 reads TGCGCCAGCAGCCAAGATCGGAGGGTGGGCAAAGAGACCCAGTACTTC.